This is a list of T cell receptor beta chains from one sample in a study of blood T cell repertoires in COVID-19. TCRdb's copy holds only in-frame clones and misses some; the assay was immunoSEQ multiplex PCR. The table includes 70,000 or so clones, about 68% detected once. Sequenced: peripheral blood. The receptors were gathered from a woman aged 70 to 79 with acute or convalescent COVID-19. CDR3s include the opening cysteine and the closing phenylalanine or tryptophan. D genes are given only for firm matches. Expanded clones are given a class, and other clones once, few, many or no size at all.

>-|-|TRBV11-1|TRBJ2-7
TGTGCCAGCAGCTTAACAGCCCGGTACGAGCAGTACTTC
CASSLTARYEQYF
>-|few|TRBV18|TRBJ1-1
TGTGCCAGCTCAAGACTTAGCACTGAAGCTTTCTTT
CASSRLSTEAFF
>TRBD1|-|TRBV5-1|TRBJ2-1
TGCGCCAGCAGCAACCGGGACAGGGGTTACAATGAGCAGTTCTTC
CASSNRDRGYNEQFF
>-|few|TRBV10-3|TRBJ1-5
TGTGCCATCACCTGGGGGGTTAATCAGCCCCAGCATTTT
CAITWGVNQPQHF
>-|-|TRBV13|TRBJ2-2
TGTGCCAGCAGCGTGACACACTTTGACGAGAGGCTGTTTTTT
CASSVTHFDERLFF
>TRBD2|-|TRBV4-3|TRBJ2-3
TGCGCCAGCAGCCAAGAGCGCCGGGAGGGCGGGAGAGACGAAGGCACAGATACGCAGTATTTT
CASSQERREGGRDEGTDTQYF
>-|-|TRBV5-8|TRBJ1-1
TGTGCCAGCAGCTTGGGGACTTTTAACACTGAAGCTTTCTTT
CASSLGTFNTEAFF
>TRBD2|-|TRBV6-5|TRBJ2-2
TGTGCCAGCAGTTACTCGGGGGGGGCGAACACCGGGGAGCTGTTTTTT
CASSYSGGANTGELFF
>TRBD1|once|TRBV28|TRBJ1-1
TGTGCCAGCAGCCTACAGGGGACCACTGAAGCTTTCTTT
CASSLQGTTEAFF
>-|-|TRBV28|TRBJ1-5
TGTGCCAGCAGTTCCAGGGAGGGGACTGGCAATCAGCCCCAGCATTTT
CASSSREGTGNQPQHF
>TRBD2|-|TRBV24-1|TRBJ2-2
TGTGCCACCAGTTGGTCTAGCGGGAGTCCCGGGGAGCTGTTTTTT
CATSWSSGSPGELFF
>-|-|TRBV4-2|TRBJ2-3
TGTGCCAGCAGCCAAGATGGGGCGGGACAGATCACAGATACGCAGTATTTT
CASSQDGAGQITDTQYF
>-|-|TRBV3-1/TRBV3-2|TRBJ2-3
TGTGCCAGCAGCCAAGATCTAACAGATACGCAGTATTTT
CASSQDLTDTQYF
>-|once|TRBV12-5|TRBJ2-1
TGTGCTAGTGGTTTGGGACAGATTCCCGGGTCAATCTCCTACAATGAGCAGTTCTTC
CASGLGQIPGSISYNEQFF
>TRBD2|-|TRBV20-1|TRBJ2-2
TGCAGTGCTAGTCGGGGGGACACCGGGGAGCTGTTTTTT
CSASRGDTGELFF
>TRBD1|-|TRBV28|TRBJ2-7
TGTGCCAGCAGTTTGCGACAGGGGCCCCCCAACGAGCAGTACTTC
CASSLRQGPPNEQYF
>-|-|TRBV11-2|TRBJ2-7
TGTGCCAGCAGCTTAGGATTAGAGGAGCAGTACTTC
CASSLGLEEQYF
>-|-|TRBV5-4|TRBJ1-1
TGTGCCAGCAGCCCGGAATTACAGGGTTCTGAAGCTTTCTTT
CASSPELQGSEAFF
>TRBD2|-|TRBV5-1|TRBJ2-2
TGCGCCAGCAGCGGACTAGCGGGAGGGGGCACCGGGGAGCTGTTTTTT
CASSGLAGGGTGELFF
>-|-|TRBV12-3/TRBV12-4|TRBJ1-6
TGTGCCAGCAGTTCCAAATATAATTCACCCCTCCACTTT
CASSSKYNSPLHF
>TRBD1|-|TRBV25-1|TRBJ2-2
TGTGCCAGCAGTGAAGACAGGGGTTGGACCGGGGAGCTGTTTTTT
CASSEDRGWTGELFF
>-|-|TRBV15|TRBJ1-4
TGTGCCACCAGCACCCCCTCGCAGAGTGGAGGTGAAAAACTGTTTTTT
CATSTPSQSGGEKLFF
>-|-|TRBV5-8|TRBJ1-1
TGTGCCAGCAGCTTAGGATTGAGGGGGGGAGCTTTCTTT
CASSLGLRGGAFF
>-|few|TRBV7-9|TRBJ2-1
TGTGCCAGCAGCGATGGACTATTTTCAATTGAGCAGTTCTTC
CASSDGLFSIEQFF
>TRBD1|-|TRBV2|TRBJ1-2
TGTGCCAGCAGTCCCGTCAGGGGGGACTATGGCTACACCTTC
CASSPVRGDYGYTF
>TRBD1|-|TRBV28|TRBJ1-4
TGTGCCAGCAGCAGTCAGACCCAGGGGGTTTGGTCGGATGAAAAACTGTTTTTT
CASSSQTQGVWSDEKLFF
>-|-|TRBV11-2|TRBJ2-1
TGTGCCAGCAGCCGAAACAGGGATCGAAATGAGCAGTTCTTC
CASSRNRDRNEQFF
>TRBD1|-|TRBV27|TRBJ1-1
TGTGCCAGCAGTTCCGGCGGGACAGGGAAAACTGAAGCTTTCTTT
CASSSGGTGKTEAFF
>-|-|TRBV4-2|TRBJ2-1
TGTGCCAGCAGCCAAGACTCTACCAGGCAGTTAGGGCAGTTCTTC
CASSQDSTRQLGQFF
>TRBD2|-|TRBV5-1|TRBJ2-7
TGCGCCAGCAGCCCCGCCTCTGCGGGGGTCCTATCCTACGAGCAGTACTTC
CASSPASAGVLSYEQYF
>TRBD2|-|TRBV6-1|TRBJ2-3
TGTGCCAGCAGTGAAGCGGGAGGGCGGACAGATACGCAGTATTTT
CASSEAGGRTDTQYF
>-|once|TRBV5-8|TRBJ1-3
TGTGCCAGCAGCTTGTCCCTTTTGAGCTCTGGAAACACCATATATTTT
CASSLSLLSSGNTIYF
>-|-|TRBV6-5|TRBJ1-6
TGTGCCAGCCACCGGGACTCTCGCGAGGGATCACCCCTCCACTTT
CASHRDSREGSPLHF
>TRBD2|few|TRBV11-2|TRBJ2-5
TGTGCCAGCAGCTTAGTCCAGACTAGCGGGAGGCCTTATTACTTC
CASSLVQTSGRPYYF
>TRBD1|-|TRBV7-9|TRBJ1-2
TGTGCCAGCAGCCATTCGGACAGGGGGGTCTATGGCTACACCTTC
CASSHSDRGVYGYTF
>TRBD1|-|TRBV10-3|TRBJ2-3
TGTGCCATCGCCGGGACAGCTAACACAGATACGCAGTATTTT
CAIAGTANTDTQYF
>-|-|TRBV6-5|TRBJ1-1
TGTGCCAGCAGTCTGTATCTCTCTCGGGACACTGAAGCTTTCTTT
CASSLYLSRDTEAFF
>-|-|TRBV2|TRBJ1-3
TGTGCCAGCAGTGACAGACATCCTCTGGAAGGAAACACCATATATTTT
CASSDRHPLEGNTIYF
>TRBD1|-|TRBV30|TRBJ2-1
TGTGCCTGGAGTACGGGGACAGGGGCTTCCGATGAGCAGTTCTTC
CAWSTGTGASDEQFF
>TRBD2|-|TRBV16|TRBJ2-1
TGTGCCAGCAGCCAGGGACTAGCGGGAGTGGTGGCTGAGCAGTTCTTC
CASSQGLAGVVAEQFF
>TRBD1|-|TRBV18|TRBJ1-4
TGTGCCAGCTCACAGCGCGAGACAGGGGCCACCCTTGGTAATGAAAAACTGTTTTTT
CASSQRETGATLGNEKLFF
>TRBD1|-|TRBV6-1|TRBJ1-1
TGTGCCAGCAGTGAAAGGTTCGTAGGGGGCGGAGGCACTGAAGCTTTCTTT
CASSERFVGGGGTEAFF
>-|-|TRBV12-3/TRBV12-4|TRBJ1-1
TGTGCCAGCAGTTTGGGGGGGTTCACTGAAGCTTTCTTT
CASSLGGFTEAFF
>TRBD1|-|TRBV25-1|TRBJ2-7
TGTGCCAGCAGTGTGTGGACAGGGGACTACGAGCAGTACTTC
CASSVWTGDYEQYF
>-|-|TRBV11-2|TRBJ1-3
TGTGCCAGCAGCTTAGAGAGGAACTCTGGAAACACCATATATTTT
CASSLERNSGNTIYF
>TRBD1|-|TRBV11-3|TRBJ1-1
TGTGCCAGCAGCTTGACAGGGTCAGGGGGGACTGAAGCTTTCTTT
CASSLTGSGGTEAFF
>-|few|TRBV6-5|TRBJ2-2
TGTGCCAGCAGGCCAGGGGGGCCGAACACCGGGGAGCTGTTTTTT
CASRPGGPNTGELFF
>TRBD1|-|TRBV5-6|TRBJ1-1
TGTGCCAGCAGCTTGTATGACAGGGTCTCTTCGGGCACTGAAGCTTTCTTT
CASSLYDRVSSGTEAFF
>-|-|TRBV6-5|TRBJ2-2
TGTGCCAGCACCCACAGGGCGGTCACCGGGGAGCTGTTTTTT
CASTHRAVTGELFF
>-|-|TRBV3-1/TRBV3-2|TRBJ2-3
TGTGCCAGCAACGGCGGCGTCACAGATACGCAGTATTTT
CASNGGVTDTQYF